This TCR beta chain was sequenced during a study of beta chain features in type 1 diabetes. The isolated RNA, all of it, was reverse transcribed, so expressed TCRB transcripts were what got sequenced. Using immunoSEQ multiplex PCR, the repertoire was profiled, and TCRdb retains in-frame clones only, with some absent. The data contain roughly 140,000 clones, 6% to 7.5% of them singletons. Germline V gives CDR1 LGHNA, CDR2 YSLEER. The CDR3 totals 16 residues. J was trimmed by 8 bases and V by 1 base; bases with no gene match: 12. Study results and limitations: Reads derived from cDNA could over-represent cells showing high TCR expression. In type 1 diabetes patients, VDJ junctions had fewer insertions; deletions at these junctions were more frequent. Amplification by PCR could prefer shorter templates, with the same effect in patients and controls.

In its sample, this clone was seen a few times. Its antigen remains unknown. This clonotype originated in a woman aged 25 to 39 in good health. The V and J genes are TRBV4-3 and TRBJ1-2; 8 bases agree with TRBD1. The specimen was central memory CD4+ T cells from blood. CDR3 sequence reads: CASSQVGSGRGHGYTF. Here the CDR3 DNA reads TGCGCCAGCAGCCAAGTTGGTTCAGGCAGGGGGCACGGCTACACCTTC.